Each of the 21 T cell receptor beta chains below was sequenced from the same sample in a study of control samples from healthy donors and cancer patients. Measured with immunoSEQ multiplex PCR; TCRdb has only the in-frame clones, and not every one. This table has some 130,000 clones, about 95% appearing once. Sequencing input: blood. The receptors shown here come from a man aged 30-40 years in good health.

The CDR3 DNA sequence: TGTGCCAGCAGCCCCCCTAGCACAGATACGCAGTATTTT. Amino acids: CASSPPSTDTQYF. This chain uses TRBV11-2 with TRBJ2-3; no clear D. This CDR3 contains 13 residues. The V and J ends lost 5 bases and 0 bases respectively, with 6 bases between them. Germline V lookup: CDR1 SGHAT, CDR2 FQNNGV. Together with reference TRBV11-2 and TRBJ2-3, the CDR3 gives the full variable domain: EAGVAQSPRYKIIEKRQSVAFWCNPISGHATLYWYQQILGQGPKLLIQFQNNGVVDDSQLPKDRFSAERLKGVDSTLKIQPAKLEDSAVYLCASSPPSTDTQYFGPGTRLTVL.

The chain carries TRBV28 and TRBJ2-1; 8 bases are a match to TRBD1. V lost 6 bases to trimming and J lost 5 bases; unmatched junction nucleotides: 3. The CDR3 has 13 amino acids. The germline CDR1 and CDR2 sequences are MDHEN and SYDVKM. The chain's CDR3 is CASRSTGDNEQFF. CDR3 coding DNA: TGTGCCAGCAGGTCGACAGGGGACAATGAGCAGTTCTTC.

The chain links TRBV6-5 to TRBJ2-2; a possible D gene is TRBD1 (5 bases). This CDR3 is built from 13 residues. Germline V gives CDR1 MNHEY, CDR2 SVGAGI. V lost 4 bases and J 7 bases, leaving 10 bases between the germline ends. CDR3 residues: CASSWGAYGELFF. CDR3 nucleotides: TGTGCCAGCAGTTGGGGCGCCTACGGGGAGCTGTTTTTT.

The chain employs TRBV19 and TRBJ1-2; 10 nucleotides align to TRBD1. Germline-derived CDR1 and CDR2 are LNHDA and SQIVND (reference sequence). J was trimmed by 6 bases and V by 3 bases; bases with no gene match: 4. The CDR3 covers 14 residues. CDR3 coding DNA: TGTGCCAGTAGTATCGAGGGGACAGGGGATGGCTACACCTTC. Translating gives CASSIEGTGDGYTF.

The rearrangement links TRBV29-1 to TRBJ1-4, with 7 bases that match TRBD1. J was trimmed by 8 bases and V by 0 bases; bases with no gene match: 6. The CDR3 totals 14 residues. Per the germline V gene, CDR1 is SQVTM and CDR2 is ANQGSEA. This chain's CDR3 is CSVEDSGGMEKLFF. The CDR3 DNA reads as TGCAGCGTTGAAGATTCAGGGGGAATGGAAAAACTGTTTTTT.

This clone appeared a single time. This chain joins TRBV6-2 or TRBV6-3 and TRBJ1-2, with a possible D match to TRBD1 (6 bases). Germline V gene lookup returns CDR1 MNHEY and CDR2 SVGEGT. The CDR3 sequence is 13 residues long. Trimming removed 6 bases from V and 7 bases from J, with 15 bases in between. The CDR3 DNA sequence: TGTGCCAGCAGCCCCGACAGGCCAAGTGGCTACACCTTC. Amino acids: CASSPDRPSGYTF.

The V call is TRBV5-1, the J call TRBJ2-7; D may correspond to TRBD1 or TRBD2 (5 bases each). Germline V CDR1 and CDR2: SGHRS, YFSETQ. The CDR3 contains 14 residues. The V end was cut by 5 bases, the J end by 7 bases, with 19 bases between. The CDR3 nucleotides read TGCGCCAGCAGACCTACCGGGACCGCTGGGGAGCAGTACTTC. Protein sequence: CASRPTGTAGEQYF.

The chain carries TRBV4-2 and TRBJ1-1; D is perhaps TRBD1 (5 bases). The CDR3 consists of 13 residues. Trimming took 4 bases from V and 4 from J, leaving 10 bases between them. Germline CDR1 is LGHNA and CDR2 is YNFKEQ. The CDR3 loop is CASSPGEVTEAFF. CDR3 sequence (DNA): TGTGCCAGCAGCCCGGGGGAGGTCACTGAAGCTTTCTTT.

The chain links TRBV5-1 to TRBJ2-7; 9 bases align to TRBD1. V lost 4 bases and J lost 5; bases outside the gene matches: 4. Germline CDR1 reads SGHRS; CDR2 reads YFSETQ. The CDR3 has 13 residues. This CDR3 reads CASSVGTGNEQYF. CDR3 DNA sequence: TGCGCCAGCAGCGTTGGGACAGGGAACGAGCAGTACTTC.

The rearrangement joins TRBV19 to TRBJ2-7; perhaps TRBD1 as D (6 bases). V was pared by 5 bases and J by 3 bases, with 14 bases between. This CDR3 has 14 residues. Germline loops: CDR1 LNHDA, CDR2 SQIVND (reference sequence). In DNA form, the CDR3 reads TGTGCCAGTAGTGGGACACAGGGACGCTACGAGCAGTACTTC. Translating it yields CASSGTQGRYEQYF.

Of note for this clone: Germline and junction disagree at one end, which may indicate a read error. The chain employs TRBV7-8 and TRBJ1-1; a possible D gene is TRBD1 (5 bases). The germline CDR1 and CDR2 sequences are SGHVS and FQNEAQ. CDR3 size: 14 residues. CDR3 DNA sequence: TGTGCCAGCAACTTAGTCGGGGGGAACACTGAAGCTTTCTTT. Protein product: CASNLVGGNTEAFF. Full variable domain (missing parts from reference TRBV7-8 and TRBJ1-1): GAGVSQSPRYKVAKRGQDVALRCDPISGHVSLFWYQQALGQGPEFLTYFQNEAQLDKSGLPSDRFFAERPEGSVSTLKIQRTQQEDSAVYLCASNLVGGNTEAFFGQGTRLTVV.

In the case of this clone: The junction shows a germline mismatch at one end, possibly a read error. V usage is TRBV28 and J usage is TRBJ2-5; D uncertain. The CDR3 is 11 residues long. Germline V gene lookup returns CDR1 MDHEN and CDR2 SYDVKM. CDR3 residues: CASSFVETQHF. DNA of the CDR3: TGTGCCAGCAGTTTTGTGGAGACCCAGCACTTC.

Only one count was recorded for this clone. The CDR3, as DNA: TGCGCCAGCAGCTTGCTCGGGGGCCCCTCCTACGAGCAGTACTTC. Translating gives CASSLLGGPSYEQYF. V gene TRBV5-1 combines with J gene TRBJ2-7; D could derive from TRBD1 or TRBD2 (6 bases each). This CDR3 contains 15 residues. V lost 1 base to trimming and J lost 0 bases, with 11 bases between them. The germline V gene encodes CDR1 SGHRS and CDR2 YFSETQ.

This rearrangement joins TRBV10-3 to TRBJ1-1, with 8 bases that match TRBD1. The V segment lost 3 bases and the J segment 7 bases; nucleotides outside the gene matches: 1. The germline gives CDR1 ENHRY, CDR2 SYGVKD. The CDR3 covers 12 residues. The CDR3, as DNA: TGTGCCATCAGTGACAGGGGGCGTGAAGCTTTCTTT. Residues: CAISDRGREAFF.

CDR3 sequence reads: CASGKGATYNSPLHF. In DNA form, the CDR3 reads TGTGCCAGCGGAAAGGGGGCCACTTATAATTCACCCCTCCACTTT. The rearrangement joins TRBV27 to TRBJ1-6, with 7 bases matching TRBD1. The J segment lost 4 bases and the V segment lost 8 bases, leaving 8 bases of the junction unmatched. Germline V gives CDR1 MNHEY, CDR2 SMNVEV (reference sequence). CDR3 length equals 15 residues.

The V call is TRBV19, the J call TRBJ2-2; weak D call: TRBD2 (6 bases). The V and J ends lost 6 bases and 4 bases respectively, with 18 bases between them. The CDR3 has 16 amino acids. In germline, CDR1 is LNHDA, CDR2 SQIVND (reference sequence). This CDR3 reads CASRVQDYGSTGELFF. Here the CDR3 DNA reads TGTGCCAGTAGGGTCCAGGACTACGGGAGCACCGGGGAGCTGTTTTTT.

V gene TRBV28 combines with J gene TRBJ2-3; possibly TRBD1 for D (6 bases). The CDR3 covers 15 residues. Germline CDR1 reads MDHEN; CDR2 reads SYDVKM. V was clipped by 5 bases and J by 2 bases, with 14 bases between them. The CDR3: CASSAAGTPTDTQYF. The DNA for the CDR3 is TGTGCCAGCAGTGCCGCCGGGACACCCACAGATACGCAGTATTTT.

The gene calls are TRBV19 and TRBJ2-1; TRBD1 or TRBD2 may be the D gene (5 bases each). V dropped 6 bases and J dropped 5 bases, with 14 bases sitting between them. CDR1 is LNHDA and CDR2 is SQIVND in the germline V gene (reference sequence). The CDR3 spans 14 residues. CDR3 sequence (DNA): TGTGCCAGTAGAGTCGGTGGGGGTAACAATGAGCAGTTCTTC. Protein: CASRVGGGNNEQFF.

This clone has a handful of counts. The rearrangement links TRBV3-1 (or the pseudogene TRBV3-2) to TRBJ1-2; D is unclear. CDR3 size: 13 residues. Trimming pared 4 bases from V and 8 bases from J, leaving 14 bases between. CDR1 LGHDT and CDR2 YNNKEL come from the germline V gene (reference sequence). The CDR3 nucleotides read TGTGCCAGCAGCCTTAGCAGCCTCGTGGGCTACACCTTC. As protein: CASSLSSLVGYTF.

The chain recombines TRBV19 with TRBJ2-1; D gene ambiguous. This CDR3 has 17 residues. V was cut by 5 bases and J by 0 bases, with 17 bases left in between. Germline V gene sequence: CDR1 LNHDA, CDR2 SQIVND (reference sequence). The CDR3 region is CASSDFPTSPSYNEQFF. The CDR3 DNA sequence: TGTGCCAGTAGTGATTTCCCCACTTCCCCCTCCTACAATGAGCAGTTCTTC. The whole variable domain, filled in from reference TRBV19 and TRBJ2-1, reads DGGITQSPKYLFRKEGQNVTLSCEQNLNHDAMYWYRQDPGQGLRLIYYSQIVNDFQKGDIAEGYSVSREKKESFPLTVTSAQKNPTAFYLCASSDFPTSPSYNEQFFGPGTRLTVL.

Only one count was recorded for this clone. The rearrangement joins TRBV28 to TRBJ1-5; tentatively, D is TRBD1 (5 bases). In germline, CDR1 is MDHEN, CDR2 SYDVKM. V was clipped by 3 bases and J by 2 bases, with 11 bases between them. The CDR3 consists of 15 residues. CDR3 nucleotides: TGTGCCAGCAGTTTGGGGGGGGTCGGCAATCAGCCCCAGCATTTT. This gives the protein CASSLGGVGNQPQHF.